This entry features one T cell receptor beta chain sequence. The antigen is undetermined. The junction departs from germline at one end; a sequencing error may be responsible. Blood samples were obtained at baseline, cycle 4 day 1, and cycle 7 day 1. This CDR3 is 13 amino acids long. The germline CDR1 and CDR2 sequences are SQVTM and ANQGSEA. This specimen belongs to a study of OX40 agonist ivuxolimab in advanced cancers. Study conclusions and caveats: The average count of expanded clones was higher among CD8+ T cells than among CD4+.

The table came from immunoSEQ multiplex PCR; TCRdb's copy has only in-frame clones and leaves some out. The table shows thousands of clones, with around 70% occurring only once. The genes are TRBV29-1 and TRBJ2-7, with D maybe TRBD1 (7 bases). The sequenced sample was CD4+ or CD8+ T cells sorted from blood, obtained in a trial of the OX40 agonist ivuxolimab. This sequence originates from an adult with an advanced solid tumor such as melanoma, head and neck, liver or kidney cancer. As DNA, the CDR3 is TGCAGCGTTGAGGGGGGACAGTTCTACGAGCACTCCTTC. Translation: CSVEGGQFYEHSF.